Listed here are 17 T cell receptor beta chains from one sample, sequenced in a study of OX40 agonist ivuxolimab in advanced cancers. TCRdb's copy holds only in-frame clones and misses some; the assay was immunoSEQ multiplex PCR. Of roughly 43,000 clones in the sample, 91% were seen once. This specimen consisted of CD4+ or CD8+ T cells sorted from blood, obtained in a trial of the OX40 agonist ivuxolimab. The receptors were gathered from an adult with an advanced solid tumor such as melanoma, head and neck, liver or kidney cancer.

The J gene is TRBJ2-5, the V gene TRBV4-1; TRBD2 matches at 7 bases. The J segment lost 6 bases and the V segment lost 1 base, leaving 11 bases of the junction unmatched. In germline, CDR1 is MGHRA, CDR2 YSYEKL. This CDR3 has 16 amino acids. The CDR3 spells CASSQGSRLSGQTQYF. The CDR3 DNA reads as TGCGCCAGCAGCCAAGGGAGTAGGCTTAGCGGGCAGACCCAGTACTTC.

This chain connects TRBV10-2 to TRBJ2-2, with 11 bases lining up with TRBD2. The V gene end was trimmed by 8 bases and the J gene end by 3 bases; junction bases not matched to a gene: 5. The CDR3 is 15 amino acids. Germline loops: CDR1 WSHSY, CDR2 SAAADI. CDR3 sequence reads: CASGEGLADTGELFF. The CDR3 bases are TGCGCCAGCGGGGAGGGACTAGCGGACACCGGGGAGCTGTTTTTT.

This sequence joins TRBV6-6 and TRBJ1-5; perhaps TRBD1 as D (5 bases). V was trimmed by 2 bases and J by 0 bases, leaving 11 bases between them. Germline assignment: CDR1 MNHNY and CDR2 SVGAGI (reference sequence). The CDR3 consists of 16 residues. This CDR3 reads CASSYGGHLSNQPQHF. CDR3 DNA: TGTGCCAGCAGTTACGGAGGACACCTTAGCAATCAGCCCCAGCATTTT.

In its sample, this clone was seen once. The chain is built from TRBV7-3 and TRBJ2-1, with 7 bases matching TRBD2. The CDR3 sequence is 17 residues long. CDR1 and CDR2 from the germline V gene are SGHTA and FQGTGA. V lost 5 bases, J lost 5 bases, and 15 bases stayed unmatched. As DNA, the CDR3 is TGTGCCAGCAGCCTCAATGGTGGGAGGGCCCGGCACAATGAGCAGTTCTTC. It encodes CASSLNGGRARHNEQFF.

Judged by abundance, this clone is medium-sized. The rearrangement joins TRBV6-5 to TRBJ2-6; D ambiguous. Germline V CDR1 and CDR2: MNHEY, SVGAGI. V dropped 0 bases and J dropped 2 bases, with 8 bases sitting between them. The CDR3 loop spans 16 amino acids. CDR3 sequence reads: CASSYSVGTGANVLTF. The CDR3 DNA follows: TGTGCCAGCAGTTACTCAGTGGGGACTGGGGCCAACGTCCTGACTTTC.

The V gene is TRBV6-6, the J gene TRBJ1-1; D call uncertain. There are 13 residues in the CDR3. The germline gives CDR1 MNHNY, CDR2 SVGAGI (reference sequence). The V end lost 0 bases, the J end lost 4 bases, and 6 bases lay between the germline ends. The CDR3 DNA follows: TGTGCCAGCAGTTACTCGATAGCCACTGAAGCTTTCTTT. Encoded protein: CASSYSIATEAFF.

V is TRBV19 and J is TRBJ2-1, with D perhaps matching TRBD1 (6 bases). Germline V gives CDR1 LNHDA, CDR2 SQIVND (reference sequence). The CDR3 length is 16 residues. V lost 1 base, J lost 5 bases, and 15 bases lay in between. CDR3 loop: CASSIVRTAWNNEQFF. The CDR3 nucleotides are TGTGCCAGTAGTATAGTGAGGACAGCCTGGAACAATGAGCAGTTCTTC. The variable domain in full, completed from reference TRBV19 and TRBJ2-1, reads DGGITQSPKYLFRKEGQNVTLSCEQNLNHDAMYWYRQDPGQGLRLIYYSQIVNDFQKGDIAEGYSVSREKKESFPLTVTSAQKNPTAFYLCASSIVRTAWNNEQFFGPGTRLTVL.

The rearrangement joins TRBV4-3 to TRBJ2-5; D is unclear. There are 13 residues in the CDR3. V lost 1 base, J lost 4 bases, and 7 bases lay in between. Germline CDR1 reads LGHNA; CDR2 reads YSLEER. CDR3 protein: CASSQVQSETQYF. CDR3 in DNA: TGCGCCAGCAGCCAAGTCCAATCAGAGACCCAGTACTTC.

The CDR3 DNA reads as TGTGCCAGCAGCTTCGGCAGGACCCGATCCCAAGAGACCCAGTACTTC. This translates into CASSFGRTRSQETQYF. J is TRBJ2-5 and V is TRBV11-2, with D hard to call. The CDR3 sequence is 16 residues long. The V and J ends lost 3 bases and 1 base respectively, with 15 bases between them. Germline assignment: CDR1 SGHAT and CDR2 FQNNGV.

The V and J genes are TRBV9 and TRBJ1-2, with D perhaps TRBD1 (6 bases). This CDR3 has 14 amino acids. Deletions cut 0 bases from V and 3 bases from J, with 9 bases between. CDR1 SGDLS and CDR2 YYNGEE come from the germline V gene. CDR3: CASSVGPGDYGYTF. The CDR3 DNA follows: TGTGCCAGCAGCGTAGGACCAGGGGACTATGGCTACACCTTC. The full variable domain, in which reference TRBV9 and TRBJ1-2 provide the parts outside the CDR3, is DSGVTQTPKHLITATGQRVTLRCSPRSGDLSVYWYQQSLDQGLQFLIQYYNGEERAKGNILERFSAQQFPDLHSELNLSSLELGDSALYFCASSVGPGDYGYTFGSGTRLTVV.

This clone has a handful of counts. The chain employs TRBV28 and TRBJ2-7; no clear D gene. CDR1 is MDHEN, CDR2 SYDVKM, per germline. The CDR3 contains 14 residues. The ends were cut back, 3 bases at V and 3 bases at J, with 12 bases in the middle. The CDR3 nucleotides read TGTGCCAGCAGTTTGATTTTGGGGAACTACGAGCAGTACTTC. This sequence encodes CASSLILGNYEQYF.

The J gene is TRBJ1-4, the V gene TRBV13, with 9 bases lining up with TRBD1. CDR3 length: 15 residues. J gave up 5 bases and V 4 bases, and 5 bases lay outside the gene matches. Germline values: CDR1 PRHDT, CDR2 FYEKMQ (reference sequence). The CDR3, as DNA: TGTGCCAGCAGCTACGGGACAGGGACCAATGAAAAACTGTTTTTT. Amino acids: CASSYGTGTNEKLFF.

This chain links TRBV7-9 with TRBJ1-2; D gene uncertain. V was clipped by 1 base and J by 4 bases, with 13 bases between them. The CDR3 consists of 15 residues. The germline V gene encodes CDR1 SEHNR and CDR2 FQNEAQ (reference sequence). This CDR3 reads CASSLVPAHLYGYTF. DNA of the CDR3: TGTGCCAGCAGCTTAGTCCCCGCCCACCTCTATGGCTACACCTTC.

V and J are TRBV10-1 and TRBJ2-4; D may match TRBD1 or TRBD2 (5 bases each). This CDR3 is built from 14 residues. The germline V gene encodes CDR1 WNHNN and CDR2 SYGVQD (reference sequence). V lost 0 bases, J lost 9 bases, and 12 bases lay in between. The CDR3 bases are TGCGCCAGCAGTGAGTCGAATGGGGGTGGCATTCAGTACTTC. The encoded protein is CASSESNGGGIQYF.

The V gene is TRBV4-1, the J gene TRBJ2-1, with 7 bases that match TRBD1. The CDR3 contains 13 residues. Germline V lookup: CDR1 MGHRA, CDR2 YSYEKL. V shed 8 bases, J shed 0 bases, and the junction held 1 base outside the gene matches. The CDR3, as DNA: TGCGCCAGCGGACAGGACTCCTACAATGAGCAGTTCTTC. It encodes CASGQDSYNEQFF.

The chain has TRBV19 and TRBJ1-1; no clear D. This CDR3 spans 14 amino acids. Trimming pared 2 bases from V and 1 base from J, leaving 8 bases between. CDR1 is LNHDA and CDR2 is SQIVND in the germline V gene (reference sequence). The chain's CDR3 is CASSIPPENTEAFF. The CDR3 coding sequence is TGTGCCAGTAGTATACCCCCCGAGAACACTGAAGCTTTCTTT.

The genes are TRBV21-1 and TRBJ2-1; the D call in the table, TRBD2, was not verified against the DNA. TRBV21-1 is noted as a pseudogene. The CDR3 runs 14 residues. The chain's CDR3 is CASSQGLENNEQFF. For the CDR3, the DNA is TGTGCCAGCAGCCAAGGACTAGAGAACAATGAGCAGTTCTTC.